This entry concerns a single T cell receptor beta chain. As yet, its antigen is unknown. This sample stems from a study of cytomegalovirus exposure and HLA in healthy donors. Study-level results: The authors confirmed in vitro that a few CMV-associated chains were specific for CMV antigens.

PCR was performed using 60 Vbeta and 13 Jbeta primers. This table comes from immunoSEQ multiplex PCR, and its TCRdb copy is limited to in-frame clones, with some not included. The table has about 180,000 clones, over 65% seen once. Germline loops: CDR1 SGHTA, CDR2 FQGNSA. Trimming took 2 bases from V and 7 from J; bases not matched to a gene: 4. This CDR3 is 15 amino acids long. The chain carries TRBV7-2 and TRBJ2-2; 10 bases are a match to TRBD2. Material: PBMCs. The sequence came from a woman between 55 and 75 years old in good health and CMV-seropositive. Written as DNA, the CDR3 is TGTGCCAGCAGCTTATCGAGGACTAGCGGCGGGGAGCTGTTTTTT. Amino acids: CASSLSRTSGGELFF.